This T cell receptor (beta chain) was sequenced for a study of CD8 T cells in ankylosing spondylitis. Germline CDR1 reads LNHNV; CDR2 reads YYDKDF (reference sequence). Trimming pared 6 bases from V and 4 bases from J, leaving 15 bases between. The CDR3 spans 15 residues. TCRdb re-analysed the 5' RACE reads in MiXCR, keeping a single row per CDR3 protein. The data show nearly 350,000 distinct CDR3 sequences, under 15% seen once. With respect to this clonotype: Its antigen is unidentified.

The study's findings and limits: In ankylosing spondylitis patients, matched synovial fluid reportedly showed significant enrichment of disease-linked clones.

Source material: blood, either unsorted or a sorted T cell fraction (not recorded which). The J gene is TRBJ2-2, the V gene TRBV15; perhaps TRBD1 as D (6 bases). The TCR sequence derives from a male donor with ankylosing spondylitis or in good health (not recorded which). CDR3: CATRTGIGITGELFF. The CDR3 DNA sequence: TGTGCCACCAGAACAGGGATAGGAATCACCGGGGAGCTGTTTTTT. Filled out from reference TRBV15 and TRBJ2-2, the complete variable domain reads DAMVIQNPRYQVTQFGKPVTLSCSQTLNHNVMYWYQQKSSQAPKLLFHYYDKDFNNEADTPDNFQSRRPNTSFCFLDIRSPGLGDTAMYLCATRTGIGITGELFFGEGSRLTVL.